The entry below gives a single T cell receptor beta chain sequence along with its context. Its specificity is unknown. In the CD4+ fraction, cells were divided into CD45RA+ naive and CD45RA-negative memory subsets. This entry comes from a study of shared clonotypes between healthy human individuals. Study-level results: Four donors showed sharing of approximately 5% of naive CD4 clonotypes.

Germline assignment: CDR1 MDHEN and CDR2 SYDVKM. This CDR3 spans 14 amino acids. V lost 8 bases and J lost 2, with 15 bases in between. Sorted-subset replicate PCRs used 150 to 200 ng DNA, approximately 30,000 T cell genomes. Some clones are missing from TCRdb's copy, which holds only in-frame ones; the method was immunoSEQ multiplex PCR. The table lists roughly 2,500,000 clones, 93% of them singletons. The specimen sequenced was naive CD4+ T cells from PBMCs. Subset indicated: CD45RA+ positively selected. The V and J genes are TRBV28 and TRBJ1-2; D unclear. This clonotype was sampled from a man between 18 and 29 years old in good health. Some clones in this sample may be carry-over from other donors' samples. The CDR3 sequence: CASGERAGNYGYTF. The CDR3 DNA reads TGTGCCAGCGGGGAGAGGGCAGGAAACTATGGCTACACCTTC.